This T cell receptor beta chain was found in a study of blood T cell repertoires in COVID-19 (TCRdb year 2020). Background for the entire study: Samples covering the acute and convalescent phases of COVID-19 were provided by collaborators in the United States, Italy and Spain. The prospective study material was composed of cDNA or gDNA derived from T cells, B-cell-depleted T cells, or PBMCs. The dataset comprised deeply sampled blood TCRbeta repertoires from subjects exposed to, actively infected with, or recovered from COVID-19. A freely available public database, intended as a resource for researchers studying the immune response to SARS-CoV-2, is where the repertoires were released. Samples came from the ongoing ImmuneRACE study (first 160 participants) plus 1,254 subjects from 6 global collaborators. A de-identified subject ID, COVID-19 status, age in years and sex were almost always included in the sample metadata. HLA class I and class II types, where available, came from metadata supplied by the sample provider rather than from assay-based typing.

Comments on this clone: Its antigen specificity is not known. Qualities for individual bases were not recorded, and no much larger clone is one base off.

General study outcomes and caveats: Clinical and demographic metadata were provided uncurated, with the amount varying by source and participant.

Each collaborating institution followed its own protocols to collect whole blood in K2EDTA tubes. For TCRbeta analysis, collaborators shipped samples in one of three forms: frozen whole blood, isolated PBMCs, or DNA extracted from either of those sample types. From a lookup of the germline V gene (reference sequence), CDR1 and CDR2 are LNHDA and SQIVND. Trimming removed 1 base from V and 10 bases from J, leaving 13 bases between the germline ends. Spanning cysteine to phenylalanine, the CDR3 consists of 13 amino acids. Only CDR3 DNA remains: 39 bases, in frame from the first base. TCRbeta CDR3 regions were amplified from genomic DNA using the immunoSEQ Assay, a bias-controlled multiplex PCR. Under the source paper's analysis protocol: The number of nucleated cells in each sample was estimated by amplification of reference gene primers within the assay. To quantify the absolute abundance of each unique TCRbeta CDR3 rearrangement, sequence reads were collapsed and filtered. For each sample, productive Simpson clonality was calculated as the square root of Simpson's diversity index over productive rearrangements. TCRdb mirrors the immuneACCESS table, restricted to in-frame sequences. Some clones are absent from its copies; in checked studies, under half trace to an unresolved V gene, and the reason for the others is unknown. Clone size and V and J calls were adopted from that table, with D and trimming inferred from the DNA. Across this sample there are around 150,000 clones, with almost 90% seen only once. The top ten clones comprise approximately 10% of the sample.

Sequencing input: peripheral blood. This TCR came from a man aged 50 to 59 with active or convalescent COVID-19. The V and J segments used are TRBV19 and TRBJ1-1, with TRBD1 tentatively as D gene (5 bases match). The nucleotide sequence is TGTGCCAGTAGTATAGGAGGAGGGGTCTCAGCTTTCTTT. It translates to CASSIGGGVSAFF.